This T cell receptor beta chain was recorded in a study of T cells after posttransplantation cyclophosphamide. Study findings and constraints: After PTCy, TRB diversity resembled that of CNI/methotrexate controls. Later post-transplant blood repertoires were often dominated by donor CD8+ memory clones.

CDR3 size: 14 residues. Trimming left V 6 bases short and J 1 base short, with 12 bases between. Germline V gene data show CDR1 as LNHDA and CDR2 as SQIVND (reference sequence). Profiling relied on immunoSEQ multiplex PCR, and the TCRdb table lists in-frame clones only, not all of them. The repertoire consists of roughly 70,000 clones, with about 93% occurring once and the leading ten covering roughly 2.9%. Comments on this clone: Its antigen is currently unknown.

V is TRBV19 and J is TRBJ1-1; no clear D gene. The sequence derives from a young woman in good health and a related stem cell transplant donor. The source material was PBMCs. The DNA for the CDR3 is TGTGCCAGTAGCCTTCAGACGGCGAACACTGAAGCTTTCTTT. Translating it yields CASSLQTANTEAFF.